These 8 T cell receptor beta chains were sequenced from one sample in a study of blood T cell repertoires in COVID-19. The data were produced by immunoSEQ multiplex PCR, yet TCRdb's version contains in-frame clones alone and is incomplete. The table has under 130,000 clones, more than 80% seen once. Sequenced input: peripheral blood. The source of these receptors is a woman aged 65 to 85 with acute or convalescent COVID-19.

This chain joins TRBV7-2 and TRBJ1-2; D not resolved. Trimming took off 1 base at V and 6 bases at J, with 6 bases between the two ends. The CDR3 covers 12 residues. The germline CDR1 and CDR2 sequences are SGHTA and FQGNSA. DNA of the CDR3: TGTGCCAGCAGCTTAGATTCGGATGGCTACACCTTC. Its protein is CASSLDSDGYTF. The full variable domain, in which reference TRBV7-2 and TRBJ1-2 provide the parts outside the CDR3, is GAGVSQSPSNKVTEKGKDVELRCDPISGHTALYWYRQSLGQGLEFLIYFQGNSAPDKSGLPSDRFSAERTGGSVSTLTIQRTQQEDSAVYLCASSLDSDGYTFGSGTRLTVV.

The chain links TRBV9 to TRBJ1-3; the D gene is possibly TRBD1 (5 bases). V was shortened by 3 bases and J by 4 bases, with 11 bases between the two germline ends. The CDR3 has 14 residues. CDR1 and CDR2 (germline): SGDLS, YYNGEE. In DNA, the CDR3 is TGTGCCAGCAGCGCCCCGGGGGTAGGAAACACCATATATTTT. It yields the protein CASSAPGVGNTIYF.

J is TRBJ2-7 and V is TRBV6-5; weak D call: TRBD2 (5 bases). The CDR3 extends over 13 amino acids. CDR1 MNHEY and CDR2 SVGAGI come from the germline V gene. Trimming left V 7 bases short and J 7 bases short, with 17 bases between. CDR3 residues: CASKRGIGEEQYF. The CDR3 DNA reads TGTGCCAGCAAAAGAGGGATCGGAGAGGAGCAGTACTTC.

This sequence joins TRBV30 and TRBJ2-1, with a tentative D call TRBD1 (5 bases). V gave up 3 bases and J gave up 6 bases, with 9 bases separating them. Germline CDR1 GTSNPN, CDR2 SVGIG (reference sequence). CDR3 size: 12 residues. CDR3 sequence: CAWSRQTNEQFF. In nucleotides, the CDR3 is TGTGCCTGGAGCCGACAGACCAATGAGCAGTTCTTC.

The chain links TRBV29-1 to TRBJ2-2; D is possibly TRBD2 (5 bases). The CDR3 contains 14 residues. In germline, CDR1 is SQVTM, CDR2 ANQGSEA. V lost 2 bases and J 2 bases, leaving 9 bases between the germline ends. The CDR3 sequence: CSVELATNTGELFF. In DNA form, the CDR3 reads TGCAGCGTTGAATTAGCGACCAACACCGGGGAGCTGTTTTTT.

V gene TRBV12-3 or TRBV12-4 combines with J gene TRBJ1-5, with D hard to call. V gave up 3 bases and J gave up 3 bases, with 6 bases separating them. This CDR3 is built from 13 residues. Written as DNA, the CDR3 is TGTGCCAGCAGTTTGTTAAACAATCAGCCCCAGCATTTT. This codes for CASSLLNNQPQHF.

The chain has TRBV4-3 and TRBJ2-1; TRBD1 aligns across 11 bases. The CDR3 runs 15 residues. Germline CDR1 LGHNA, CDR2 YSLEER. V gave up 5 bases and J gave up 5 bases; unmatched junction bases: 5. CDR3: CASSAGQGADNEQFF. For the CDR3, the DNA is TGCGCCAGCAGCGCCGGACAGGGGGCCGACAATGAGCAGTTCTTC.

This rearrangement joins TRBV27 to TRBJ1-1; tentative D call: TRBD1 (5 bases). This CDR3 contains 15 residues. Trimming stripped 0 bases from V and 7 bases from J, with 15 bases between. Looked up from germline, CDR1 is MNHEY and CDR2 is SMNVEV (reference sequence). CDR3 region: CASSLSVSGRGEAFF. In nucleotides, the CDR3 is TGTGCCAGCAGTTTATCAGTCTCTGGGAGGGGTGAAGCTTTCTTT.